This T cell receptor (beta chain) was sequenced during a study of blood T cell repertoires in COVID-19 (dated by TCRdb to 2018 to 2020). In terms of the full investigation: Samples from collaborators originated in the United States, Italy and Spain and spanned both the acute and convalescent phases of COVID-19. The prospective study material was composed of cDNA or gDNA derived from T cells, B-cell-depleted T cells, or PBMCs. Subjects who had been exposed to COVID-19, were actively infected with it, or had recovered from it provided the deeply sampled blood TCRbeta repertoires that made up the dataset. The repertoires were made available in a free public database intended to serve as a resource for research on the immune response to SARS-CoV-2. Samples came from the ongoing ImmuneRACE study (first 160 participants) plus 1,254 subjects from 6 global collaborators. Sample metadata almost always included a de-identified subject ID, COVID-19 status, age in years and sex. Where HLA class I and class II types were available, the types were taken from metadata supplied by the sample provider, not from assay-based typing.

What the research found in general, with its limitations: The amount of clinical and demographic metadata varied by source and participant and was provided uncurated.

CDR1 is given as SGHNT and CDR2 as YYREEE, both from the germline V gene (reference sequence). The CDR3 runs 15 residues from the cysteine to the phenylalanine. The read is trimmed to its CDR3 DNA, 45 bases read in frame from base 1. V was cut back by 0 bases and J by 7 bases, leaving a gap of 16 bases between them. TCRbeta CDR3 regions were amplified from genomic DNA by means of the immunoSEQ Assay, a bias-controlled multiplex PCR. In the authors' own workflow: The number of nucleated cells in each sample was estimated from the amplification of reference gene primers within the assay. To quantify the absolute abundance of each unique TCRbeta CDR3 rearrangement, sequence reads were collapsed and filtered. Productive Simpson clonality was computed per sample as the square root of Simpson's diversity index over productive rearrangements. The clones in this table, taken by TCRdb from immuneACCESS, are in-frame only. Not every clone is retained; where verified, under half of the shortfall comes from an unresolved V gene, and the cause of the rest is unknown. That table furnishes V, J and clone size, whereas the DNA furnished D and trimming. The sample has fewer than 200,000 clones on record, 60% to 80% of them singletons. The ten largest make up roughly 17% of the sample.

A remark on this clone: The target of this receptor is not known. Per-base quality was not reported, and no clone a single base away is much larger than it.

Participants in the prospective study were enrolled through a virtual design, were aged roughly 18 to 95 years, and lived in about 25 United States geographic areas. In the prospective study, participants were assigned to cohorts based on the clinical history participants reported in a screening survey and a study questionnaire. ImmuneRACE Cohort 3 recovered participants were defined by two consecutive negative NP/OP PCR tests, healthcare professional clearance, or symptom resolution. Mobile phlebotomists in the prospective study collected whole blood, serum and a nasopharyngeal or oropharyngeal swab from every participant. Additional blood draws and questionnaires over a 2-month period could optionally be provided by prospective study participants. Prospective study blood samples were shipped either frozen or at room temperature before DNA extraction.

This TCR was sampled from a woman aged 45-65 years who had recovered from COVID-19. The chain is made from TRBV5-4 and TRBJ1-2; possibly the D gene is TRBD1, per 6 matching bases. The sequenced sample was PBMCs or T cells enriched from blood (not recorded which). The CDR3 corresponds to CASSLALGRGIGYTF. At the DNA level, the sequence is TGTGCCAGCAGCTTGGCCCTCGGCAGGGGAATTGGCTACACCTTC.